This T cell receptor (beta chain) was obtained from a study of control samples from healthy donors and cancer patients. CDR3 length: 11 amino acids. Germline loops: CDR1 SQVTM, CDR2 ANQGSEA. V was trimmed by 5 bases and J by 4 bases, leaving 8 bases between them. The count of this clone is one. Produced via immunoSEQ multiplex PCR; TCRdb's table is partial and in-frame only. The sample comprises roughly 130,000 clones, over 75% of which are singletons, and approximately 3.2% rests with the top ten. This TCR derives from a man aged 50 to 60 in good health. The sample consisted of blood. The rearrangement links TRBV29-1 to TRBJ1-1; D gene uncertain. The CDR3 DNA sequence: TGCAGCGTTCTTCGTATCACTGAAGCTTTCTTT. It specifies CSVLRITEAFF.